One sample yielded the 18 T cell receptor beta chains listed below, sequenced in a study of molecular identifiers for immune sequencing clone quantification. TCRdb independently ran MiXCR on the PCR reads; one entry per CDR3 protein. Among under 600,000 distinct CDR3 sequences listed, 20% to 25% were seen once. Sequencing was performed on naive CD8+ T cells from blood, with Jurkat cell RNA spiked in. Subset denoted: FACS-sorted CD8+CD4-CCR7+CD45RA+ naive T cells. The receptor source for this set is a human donor in good health. Some libraries in this study had Jurkat cell RNA spiked in.

This clonotype turned up a few times. An end of the junction differs from the germline gene, which may be a read error. The chain recombines TRBV19 with TRBJ1-5, with D hard to call. Germline V gives CDR1 LNHDA, CDR2 SQIVND (reference sequence). This CDR3 has 12 residues. The CDR3 DNA reads as TGTGCCAGTAGTATAGGGAATCAGCTCCAGCATTTT. It translates to CASSIGNQLQHF.

In its sample, this clonotype was seen many times. The chain employs TRBV28 and TRBJ1-4; D is possibly TRBD1 (6 bases). Trimming stripped 2 bases from V and 2 bases from J, with 12 bases between. Germline CDR1 reads MDHEN; CDR2 reads SYDVKM. This CDR3 comprises 16 residues. DNA of the CDR3: TGTGCCAGCAGTTTAGTACGACAGGTTACTAATGAAAAACTGTTTTTT. This codes for CASSLVRQVTNEKLFF.

Concerning this clonotype itself: Possible read error: a much larger clone is one base away. The J gene is TRBJ1-1, the V gene TRBV12-3 or TRBV12-4; D uncertain. The V gene lost 5 bases and the J gene lost 6 bases, with 10 bases spanning the gap. The CDR3 is 12 amino acids. CDR3 loop: CASSPRFAEAFF. In DNA, the CDR3 is TGTGCCAGCAGTCCAAGGTTCGCTGAAGCTTTCTTT.

This chain connects TRBV23-1 to TRBJ2-5, with 10 bases matching TRBD2. TRBV23-1 is an ORF, with its function uncertain. Trimming removed 0 bases from V and 3 bases from J; junction bases left unmatched: 13. The CDR3 spans 19 residues. This CDR3 is CASSQSLAGALLKEETQYF. The DNA of the CDR3 is TGCGCCAGCAGTCAATCGCTAGCGGGGGCCCTCCTGAAAGAAGAGACCCAGTACTTC.

As concerns this clonotype: It may be a read error: a sequence one base away is much more abundant. The chain uses TRBV18 and TRBJ2-3; 8 bases map to TRBD1. The V gene end was trimmed by 11 bases and the J gene end by 1 base; junction bases not matched to a gene: 5. The CDR3 contains 13 residues. CDR1 and CDR2 (germline): KGHSH, LQKENI. The CDR3 sequence is CAGADRGTDTQYF. The CDR3 nucleotides are TGTGCCGGCGCGGACAGGGGCACAGATACGCAGTATTTT. The full variable domain, its missing parts supplied by reference TRBV18 and TRBJ2-3, is NAGVMQNPRHLVRRRGQEARLRCSPMKGHSHVYWYRQLPEEGLKFMVYLQKENIIDESGMPKERFSAEFPKEGPSILRIQQVVRGDSAAYFCAGADRGTDTQYFGPGTRLTVL.

This clonotype has a handful of counts. J is TRBJ2-3 and V is TRBV4-2; 11 bases are shared with TRBD2. CDR1 is LGHNA, CDR2 YNFKEQ, per germline. This CDR3 is 17 amino acids long. V gave up 2 bases and J gave up 5 bases; unmatched junction bases: 9. The CDR3 region is CASSQTGTSGFGDTQYF. The CDR3 coding sequence is TGTGCCAGCAGCCAAACCGGGACTAGCGGTTTTGGAGATACGCAGTATTTT.

This clonotype occurred many times. The V and J genes are TRBV5-1 and TRBJ1-1, with D possibly matching TRBD1 (5 bases). Between the trimmed V and J ends, which lost 4 bases and 5 bases, there was a span of 24 bases. The CDR3 consists of 17 residues. Germline V gene data show CDR1 as SGHRS and CDR2 as YFSETQ. The CDR3 loop reads CASSPPRLGEVATEAFF. CDR3 nucleotide sequence: TGCGCCAGCAGCCCGCCCCGCCTGGGGGAAGTAGCGACTGAAGCTTTCTTT.

This clonotype was seen many times. The chain combines TRBV13 with TRBJ2-3; no clear D. The CDR3 contains 13 residues. Germline CDR1 is PRHDT and CDR2 is FYEKMQ (reference sequence). The V end lost 8 bases, the J end lost 5 bases, and 14 bases lay between the germline ends. The CDR3 sequence: CASAPQWGDTQYF. CDR3 coding DNA: TGTGCCAGCGCCCCCCAGTGGGGAGATACGCAGTATTTT.

In its sample, this clonotype was seen many times. V gene TRBV28 combines with J gene TRBJ1-1; D is ambiguous. V lost 3 bases and J lost 3, with 5 bases in between. The CDR3 covers 12 residues. CDR1 and CDR2 from the germline V gene are MDHEN and SYDVKM. The CDR3 is CASSFTDTEAFF. DNA of the CDR3: TGTGCCAGCAGTTTCACGGACACTGAAGCTTTCTTT.

This clonotype was found once. Just one base apart from a much larger clone, this may be a read error. The chain employs TRBV5-1 and TRBJ1-1; D unresolved. Germline CDR1 SGHRS, CDR2 YFSETQ. The CDR3 loop spans 15 amino acids. For the CDR3, the DNA is TGCGCCAGCAGCAGGAGAGGAGCGACGAACACTGGAGCTTTCTTT. It is translated as CASSRRGATNTGAFF.

This CDR3 reads CSASGLMRAGQSYNEQFF. In DNA, the CDR3 is TGCAGTGCTAGTGGTTTAATGAGGGCGGGCCAGTCCTACAATGAGCAGTTCTTC. This sequence joins TRBV20-1 and TRBJ2-1, with a tentative D call TRBD2 (5 bases). Looked up from germline, CDR1 is DFQATT and CDR2 is SNEGSKA (reference sequence). This CDR3 is 18 amino acids long. Deletions cut 3 bases from V and 1 base from J, with 22 bases between.

This chain connects TRBV4-3 to TRBJ2-6; TRBD2 aligns across 8 bases. The germline gives CDR1 LGHNA, CDR2 YSLEER. V was pared by 1 base and J by 0 bases, with 11 bases of the junction left unmatched. The CDR3 extends over 20 amino acids. The CDR3 loop is CASSQVSFGGGYSGANVLTF. The CDR3 nucleotides are TGCGCCAGCAGCCAAGTCTCTTTTGGCGGGGGGTACTCTGGGGCCAACGTCCTGACTTTC.

This clonotype has only a few counts. The chain has TRBV5-8 and TRBJ2-7; 7 bases map to TRBD1. In germline, CDR1 is SGHTS, CDR2 YDEGEE. J was trimmed by 7 bases and V by 4 bases; bases with no gene match: 11. The CDR3 covers 14 residues. The CDR3 DNA is TGTGCCAGCAGCGCTCCGGGACAGAGTTGGGAGCAGTACTTC. It codes for CASSAPGQSWEQYF.

About this clonotype itself: With a much larger clone just one base away, this may be a read error. CDR3 DNA: TGCGCCAGCTGCTTGTACCCAACTAGCGGGACATACGAGCAGTACTTC. Encoded protein: CASCLYPTSGTYEQYF. The chain recombines TRBV5-1 with TRBJ2-7, with TRBD2 identical over 10 bases. Germline V gene sequence: CDR1 SGHRS, CDR2 YFSETQ. CDR3 length equals 16 residues.

The rearrangement joins TRBV28 to TRBJ1-1; D not certain. V was trimmed by 3 bases and J by 0 bases, leaving 8 bases between them. The germline V gene encodes CDR1 MDHEN and CDR2 SYDVKM. This CDR3 has 14 amino acids. CDR3 DNA: TGTGCCAGCAGTTTCAAACGGATGAACACTGAAGCTTTCTTT. This translates into CASSFKRMNTEAFF. Supplemented by reference TRBV28 and TRBJ1-1, the full variable domain reads DVKVTQSSRYLVKRTGEKVFLECVQDMDHENMFWYRQDPGLGLRLIYFSYDVKMKEKGDIPEGYSVSREKKERFSLILESASTNQTSMYLCASSFKRMNTEAFFGQGTRLTVV.

Many counts were recorded for this clonotype. The rearrangement links TRBV7-9 to TRBJ2-3; D might be TRBD2 (6 bases). CDR3 length: 17 residues. V was cut by 8 bases and J by 10 bases, with 31 bases left in between. Germline V gene lookup returns CDR1 SEHNR and CDR2 FQNEAQ (reference sequence). CDR3 sequence reads: CASSITEGTLNFIAQYF. CDR3 DNA sequence: TGTGCCAGCTCGATCACGGAGGGAACCTTGAACTTCATTGCGCAGTATTTT. Supplemented by reference TRBV7-9 and TRBJ2-3, the full variable domain reads DTGVSQNPRHKITKRGQNVTFRCDPISEHNRLYWYRQTLGQGPEFLTYFQNEAQLEKSRLLSDRFSAERPKGSFSTLEIQRTEQGDSAMYLCASSITEGTLNFIAQYFGPGTRLTVL.

This clonotype was observed many times. This chain links TRBV9 with TRBJ1-2; D possibly corresponds to TRBD1 (6 bases). The germline V gene encodes CDR1 SGDLS and CDR2 YYNGEE. V was trimmed by 3 bases and J by 3 bases, leaving 24 bases between them. This CDR3 has 18 amino acids. CDR3 DNA: TGTGCCAGCAGCGAACTAAACTACGGGACACATCCAGACTATGGCTACACCTTC. Amino acid sequence: CASSELNYGTHPDYGYTF.

In the case of this clonotype: One end of the junction varies from germline; a read error may be responsible. The chain links TRBV6-2 or TRBV6-3 to TRBJ2-7, with 10 bases aligning to TRBD1. Germline V gene data show CDR1 as MNHEY and CDR2 as SVGEGT. The CDR3 is 14 amino acids. The CDR3 DNA is TGTGCCAGCGGTTACGGGGGACAGGGGTTCGAGCAGTACTTC. Protein sequence: CASGYGGQGFEQYF.